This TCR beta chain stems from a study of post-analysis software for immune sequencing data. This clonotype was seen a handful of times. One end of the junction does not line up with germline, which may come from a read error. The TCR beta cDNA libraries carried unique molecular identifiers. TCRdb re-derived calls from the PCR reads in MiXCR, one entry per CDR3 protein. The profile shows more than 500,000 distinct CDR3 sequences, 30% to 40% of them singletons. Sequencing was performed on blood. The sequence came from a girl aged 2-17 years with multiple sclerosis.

The chain's CDR3 is CASRPLAPQGTQYF. CDR3 sequence (DNA): TGTGCCAGCAGACCGCTAGCACCGCAAGGGACCCAGTACTTC. This sequence joins TRBV6-5 and TRBJ2-5, with D maybe TRBD2 (5 bases). Germline assignment: CDR1 MNHEY and CDR2 SVGAGI. The length of the CDR3 is 14 residues.